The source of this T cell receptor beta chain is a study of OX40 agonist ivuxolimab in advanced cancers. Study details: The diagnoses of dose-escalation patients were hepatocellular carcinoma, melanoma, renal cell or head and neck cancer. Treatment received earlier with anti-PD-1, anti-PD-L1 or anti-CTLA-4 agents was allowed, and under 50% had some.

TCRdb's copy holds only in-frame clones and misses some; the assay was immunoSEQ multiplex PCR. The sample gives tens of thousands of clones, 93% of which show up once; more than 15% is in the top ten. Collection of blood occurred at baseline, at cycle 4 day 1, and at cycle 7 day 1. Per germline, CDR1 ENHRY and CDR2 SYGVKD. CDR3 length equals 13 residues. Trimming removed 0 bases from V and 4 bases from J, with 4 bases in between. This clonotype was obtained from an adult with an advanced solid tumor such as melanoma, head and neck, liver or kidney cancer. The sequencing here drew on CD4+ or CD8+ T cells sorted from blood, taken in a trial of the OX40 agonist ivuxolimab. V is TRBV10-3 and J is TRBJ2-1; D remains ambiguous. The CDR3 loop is CAISESSYNEQFF. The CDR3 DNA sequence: TGTGCCATCAGTGAGTCGAGTTACAATGAGCAGTTCTTC.